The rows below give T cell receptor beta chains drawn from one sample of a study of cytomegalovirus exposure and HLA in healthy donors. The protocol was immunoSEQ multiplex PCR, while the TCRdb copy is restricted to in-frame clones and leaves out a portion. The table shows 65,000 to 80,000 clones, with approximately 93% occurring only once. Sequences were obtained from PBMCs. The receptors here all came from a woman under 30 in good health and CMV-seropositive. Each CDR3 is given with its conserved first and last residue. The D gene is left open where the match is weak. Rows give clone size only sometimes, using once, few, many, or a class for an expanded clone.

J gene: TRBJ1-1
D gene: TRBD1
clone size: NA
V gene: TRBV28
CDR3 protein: CASIRTGEEAFF
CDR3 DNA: TGTGCCAGCATACGGACAGGGGAGGAAGCTTTCTTT

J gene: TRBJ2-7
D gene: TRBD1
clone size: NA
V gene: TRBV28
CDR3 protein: CASSPWTGDEQYF
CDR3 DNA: TGTGCCAGCAGTCCGTGGACAGGGGACGAGCAGTACTTC

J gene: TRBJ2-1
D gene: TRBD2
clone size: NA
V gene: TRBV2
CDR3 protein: CASSASGRYNEQFF
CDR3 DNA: TGTGCCAGCTCGGCTAGCGGGAGGTACAATGAGCAGTTCTTC

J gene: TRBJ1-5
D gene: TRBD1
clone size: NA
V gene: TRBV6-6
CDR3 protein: CASSYPGQLNQPQHF
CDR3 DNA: TGTGCCAGCAGTTACCCGGGACAGTTAAATCAGCCCCAGCATTTT

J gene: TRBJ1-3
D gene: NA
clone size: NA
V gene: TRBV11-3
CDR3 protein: CASSFHQGAGGNTIYF
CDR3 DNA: TGTGCCAGCAGCTTTCACCAGGGAGCGGGGGGAAACACCATATATTTT

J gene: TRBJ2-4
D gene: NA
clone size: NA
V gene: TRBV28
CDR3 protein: CASSPQGVGGNIQYF
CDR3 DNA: TGTGCCAGCAGCCCACAGGGCGTCGGCGGGAACATTCAGTACTTC

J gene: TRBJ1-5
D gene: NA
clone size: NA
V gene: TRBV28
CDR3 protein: CASSHRVSGGQPQHF
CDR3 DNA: TGTGCCAGCAGTCACAGGGTCTCAGGAGGTCAGCCCCAGCATTTT

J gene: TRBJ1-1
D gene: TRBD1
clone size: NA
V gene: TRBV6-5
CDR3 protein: CASSYRTGSGYTEAFF
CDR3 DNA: TGTGCCAGCAGTTATCGGACAGGGTCGGGGTACACTGAAGCTTTCTTT

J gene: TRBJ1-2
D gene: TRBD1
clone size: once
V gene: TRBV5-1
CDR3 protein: CASSPGQGRDYGYTF
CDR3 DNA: TGCGCCAGCAGCCCCGGACAGGGAAGGGACTATGGCTACACCTTC

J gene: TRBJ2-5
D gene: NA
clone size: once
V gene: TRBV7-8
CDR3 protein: CASSHSMMAHDRGETQYF
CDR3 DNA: TGTGCCAGCAGCCATTCAATGATGGCTCATGACAGAGGAGAGACCCAGTACTTC

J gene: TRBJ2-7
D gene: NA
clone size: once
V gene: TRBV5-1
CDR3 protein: CASSLAGSYEQYF
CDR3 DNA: TGCGCCAGCAGCTTGGCAGGTTCCTACGAGCAGTACTTC

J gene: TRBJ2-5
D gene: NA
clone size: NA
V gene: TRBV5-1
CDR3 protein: CASSLQGPETQYF
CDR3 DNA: TGCGCCAGCAGCTTACAGGGACCAGAGACCCAGTACTTC

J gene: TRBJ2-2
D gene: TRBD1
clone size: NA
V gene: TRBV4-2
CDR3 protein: CASSTRDRGDTGELFF
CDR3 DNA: TGTGCCAGCAGCACCCGGGACAGGGGAGATACCGGGGAGCTGTTTTTT

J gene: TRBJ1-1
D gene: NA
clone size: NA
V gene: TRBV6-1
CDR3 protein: CASRGADEAFF
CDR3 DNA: TGTGCCAGCAGGGGGGCGGATGAAGCTTTCTTT

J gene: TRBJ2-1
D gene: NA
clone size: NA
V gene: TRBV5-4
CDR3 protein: CASSATTSSYNEQFF
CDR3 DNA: TGTGCCAGCAGCGCGACGACTAGTTCCTACAATGAGCAGTTCTTC

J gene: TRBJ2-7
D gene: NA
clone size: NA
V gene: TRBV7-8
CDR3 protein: CASSWAGGSYEQYF
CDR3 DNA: TGTGCCAGCAGCTGGGCAGGGGGGTCCTACGAGCAGTACTTC

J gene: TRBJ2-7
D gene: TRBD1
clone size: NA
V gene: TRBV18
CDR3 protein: CASSPGTALVYEQYF
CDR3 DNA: TGTGCCAGCTCCCCAGGGACAGCCTTAGTCTACGAGCAGTACTTC

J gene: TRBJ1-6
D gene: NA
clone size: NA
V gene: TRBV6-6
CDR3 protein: CASSYTGLGSPLHF
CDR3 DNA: TGTGCCAGCAGTTACACGGGTCTCGGCTCACCCCTCCACTTT

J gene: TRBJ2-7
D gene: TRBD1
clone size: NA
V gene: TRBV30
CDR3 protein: CAWSEGQGQSYEQYF
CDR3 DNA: TGTGCCTGGAGCGAGGGACAGGGGCAATCCTACGAGCAGTACTTC

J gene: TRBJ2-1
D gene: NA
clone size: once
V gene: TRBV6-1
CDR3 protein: CASSFTGSSYNEQFF
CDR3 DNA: TGTGCCAGCAGTTTTACAGGGAGCTCCTACAATGAGCAGTTCTTC

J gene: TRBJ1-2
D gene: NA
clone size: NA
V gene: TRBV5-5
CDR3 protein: CASSFIYSSPLGYTF
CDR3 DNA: TGTGCCAGCAGCTTTATTTATAGCAGTCCATTGGGCTACACCTTC

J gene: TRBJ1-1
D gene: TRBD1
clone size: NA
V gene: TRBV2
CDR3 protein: CASSVGRGKAFF
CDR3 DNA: TGTGCCAGCAGTGTTGGCAGGGGGAAGGCTTTCTTT

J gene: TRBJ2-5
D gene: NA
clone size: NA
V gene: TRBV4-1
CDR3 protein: CASSQVLQETQYF
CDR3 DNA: TGCGCCAGCAGCCAAGTACTGCAAGAGACCCAGTACTTC

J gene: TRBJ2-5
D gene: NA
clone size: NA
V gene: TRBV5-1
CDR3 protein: CASSLGQSIWETQYF
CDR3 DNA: TGCGCCAGCAGCTTGGGACAGAGTATTTGGGAGACCCAGTACTTC

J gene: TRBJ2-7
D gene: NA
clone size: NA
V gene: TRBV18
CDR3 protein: CASSPPAESYEQYF
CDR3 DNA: TGTGCCAGCTCACCACCGGCGGAGTCTTACGAGCAGTACTTC

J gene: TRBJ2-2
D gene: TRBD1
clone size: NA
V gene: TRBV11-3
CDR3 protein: CASSPLQGVDTGELFF
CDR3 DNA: TGTGCCAGCAGCCCCCTACAGGGGGTCGACACCGGGGAGCTGTTTTTT

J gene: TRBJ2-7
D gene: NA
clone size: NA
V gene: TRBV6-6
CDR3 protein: CASSYRDTEATWKQYF
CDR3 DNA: TGTGCCAGCAGTTACCGGGACACCGAAGCTACCTGGAAGCAGTACTTC

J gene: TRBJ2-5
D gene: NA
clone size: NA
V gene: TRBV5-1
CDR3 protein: CASSLGQASYQETQYF
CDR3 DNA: TGCGCCAGCAGCTTGGGGCAGGCCAGCTACCAAGAGACCCAGTACTTC

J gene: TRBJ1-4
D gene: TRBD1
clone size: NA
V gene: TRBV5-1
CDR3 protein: CASSSARDRGNLNEKLFF
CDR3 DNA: TGCGCCAGCAGCTCGGCCCGGGACAGGGGAAACCTTAATGAAAAACTGTTTTTT

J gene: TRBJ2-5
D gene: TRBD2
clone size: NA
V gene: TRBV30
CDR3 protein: CAWSPGGGRQETQYF
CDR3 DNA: TGTGCCTGGAGCCCCGGGGGGGGGCGTCAAGAGACCCAGTACTTC

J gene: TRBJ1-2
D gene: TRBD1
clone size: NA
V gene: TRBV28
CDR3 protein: CASTDRGGSYYGYTF
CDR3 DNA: TGTGCCAGCACTGACAGGGGTGGTTCTTACTATGGCTACACCTTC

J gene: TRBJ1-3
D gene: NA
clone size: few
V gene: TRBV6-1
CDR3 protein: CASTLVGNTIYF
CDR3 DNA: TGTGCCAGCACCCTCGTCGGAAACACCATATATTTT

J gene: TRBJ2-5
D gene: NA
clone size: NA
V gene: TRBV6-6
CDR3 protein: CASSRTRNQETQYF
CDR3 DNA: TGTGCCAGCAGTAGGACACGAAACCAAGAGACCCAGTACTTC

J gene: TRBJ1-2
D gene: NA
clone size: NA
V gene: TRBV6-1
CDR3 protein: CASSEWSGGYTF
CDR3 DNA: TGTGCCAGCAGTGAATGGAGCGGTGGCTACACCTTC

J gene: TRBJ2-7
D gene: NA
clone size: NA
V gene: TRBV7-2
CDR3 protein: CASSLEVPMAGYF
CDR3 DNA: TGTGCCAGCAGCTTAGAAGTACCGATGGCGGGATACTTC

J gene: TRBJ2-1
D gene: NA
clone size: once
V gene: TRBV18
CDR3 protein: CASSPRDFSYNEQFF
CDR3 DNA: TGTGCCAGCTCACCACGGGACTTCTCCTACAATGAGCAGTTCTTC

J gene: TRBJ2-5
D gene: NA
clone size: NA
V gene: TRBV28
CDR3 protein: CASSLQSMEETQYF
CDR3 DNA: TGTGCCAGCAGTTTGCAGTCTATGGAGGAGACCCAGTACTTC

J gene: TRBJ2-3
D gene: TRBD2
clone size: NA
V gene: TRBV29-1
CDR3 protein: CSVVGGLAGVSTDTQYF
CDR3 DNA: TGCAGCGTTGTAGGGGGACTAGCGGGGGTTAGCACAGATACGCAGTATTTT

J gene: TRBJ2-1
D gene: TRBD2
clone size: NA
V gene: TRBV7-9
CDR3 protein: CASRTGLAGGHEQFF
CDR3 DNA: TGTGCCAGCAGAACGGGACTAGCGGGGGGGCATGAGCAGTTCTTC

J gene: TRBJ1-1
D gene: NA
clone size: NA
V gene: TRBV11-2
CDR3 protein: CASSFDQQGFTEAFF
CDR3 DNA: TGTGCCAGCAGCTTCGATCAGCAGGGGTTCACTGAAGCTTTCTTT

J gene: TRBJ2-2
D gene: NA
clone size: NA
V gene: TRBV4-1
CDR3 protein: CASSQGWGEGTGELFF
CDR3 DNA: TGCGCCAGCAGCCAAGGCTGGGGGGAAGGGACCGGGGAGCTGTTTTTT

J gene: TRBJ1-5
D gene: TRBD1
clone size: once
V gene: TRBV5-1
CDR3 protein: CASSSGTGPGQPQHF
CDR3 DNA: TGCGCCAGCAGTTCCGGGACAGGGCCAGGACAGCCCCAGCATTTT

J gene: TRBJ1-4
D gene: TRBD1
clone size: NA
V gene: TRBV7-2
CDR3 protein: CASSRDRNEKLFF
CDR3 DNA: TGTGCCAGCAGCCGGGACAGAAATGAAAAACTGTTTTTT

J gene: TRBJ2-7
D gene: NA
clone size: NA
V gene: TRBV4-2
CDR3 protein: CASSRGDDSYEQYF
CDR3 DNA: TGTGCCAGCAGCCGGGGGGACGACTCCTACGAGCAGTACTTC

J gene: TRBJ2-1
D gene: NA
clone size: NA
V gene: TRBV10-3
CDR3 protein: CAISEDSSYNEQFF
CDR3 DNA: TGTGCCATCAGTGAGGACAGCTCCTACAATGAGCAGTTCTTC

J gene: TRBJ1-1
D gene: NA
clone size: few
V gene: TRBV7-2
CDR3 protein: CASSLYGKDTEAFF
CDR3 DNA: TGTGCCAGCAGCTTATACGGGAAGGACACTGAAGCTTTCTTT

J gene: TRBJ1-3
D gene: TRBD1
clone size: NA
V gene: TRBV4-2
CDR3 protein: CASSQGQGASQGNTIYF
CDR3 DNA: TGTGCCAGCAGCCAAGGGCAGGGGGCGTCTCAAGGAAACACCATATATTTT

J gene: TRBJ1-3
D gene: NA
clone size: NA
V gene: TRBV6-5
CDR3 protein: CASSPRHFSGNTIYF
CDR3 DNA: TGTGCCAGCAGTCCCCGACATTTCTCTGGAAACACCATATATTTT